The text below deals with one T cell receptor (beta chain). Its target is unknown. The sample is drawn from a study of T cells after yellow fever vaccination. Conversion of TCR transcripts into cDNA relied on 5'RACE template switching, which added a universal primer site and UMIs. TCRdb reprocessed the 5' RACE reads with MiXCR, giving one entry per CDR3 protein. The sample includes around 330,000 distinct CDR3 sequences, 3% to 4.5% of them seen just once. Study observations and caveats: Reappearing after the booster were most of the clones from primary vaccination (less than 97% CD4, about 87% CD8).

This CDR3 contains 14 residues. The V and J ends lost 7 bases and 1 base respectively, with 8 bases between them. The chain is built from TRBV12-3 or TRBV12-4 and TRBJ2-6; D gene uncertain. The specimen was PBMCs, collected on the day of the yellow fever booster vaccination. This sequence was found in a man aged 18-30 years who received the YFV17D yellow fever vaccine. CDR3: CASTPASGANVLTF. As DNA, the CDR3 is TGTGCCAGCACTCCGGCTTCTGGGGCCAACGTCCTGACTTTC.